This TCR beta chain was identified during a study of blood T cell repertoires in COVID-19. The assay was immunoSEQ multiplex PCR, and TCRdb's table has in-frame clones only and misses some. Of more than 110,000 clones listed, approximately 80% are singletons. CDR3 length equals 14 residues. Per the germline V gene, CDR1 is MNHNS and CDR2 is SASEGT. The germline V and J ends were trimmed by 0 bases and 11 bases, with 16 bases remaining between them. The sequenced sample consisted of PBMCs or T cells enriched from blood (not recorded which). The sequence was collected from a woman aged 50 to 65 who had recovered from COVID-19. The rearrangement joins TRBV6-1 to TRBJ1-2, with D uncertain. The CDR3 DNA follows: TGTGCCAGCAGTGAAGCTCAGCGAGCTACCCGTTACACCTTC. It is translated as CASSEAQRATRYTF.